This record covers a single T cell receptor beta chain. In the study's own analysis: Estimation of nucleated cell counts was performed using reference gene primer amplification. Data came from immunoSEQ multiplex PCR; TCRdb stores just in-frame clones and leaves some out. That table gives V, J and clone size, and the DNA gave D and trimming. This table has tens of thousands of clones, 81% appearing once. These data are taken from a study of blood T cell repertoires in COVID-19. As for the study in general: Samples of COVID-19 (acute and convalescent) were obtained from the United States, Italy and Spain. PBMCs, B-cell-depleted T cells, or T cells were the source of the cDNA or gDNA that made up the material.

Trimming pared 2 bases from V and 5 bases from J, leaving 21 bases between. In germline, CDR1 is MGHRA, CDR2 YSYEKL. This CDR3 region has 18 residues. The chain carries TRBV4-1 and TRBJ1-4, with TRBD1 as a possible D gene (5 bases). Source material: peripheral blood. The TCR was taken from a man older than 75 with active or convalescent COVID-19. The CDR3 DNA sequence: TGCGCCAGCAGCCAAATCCCCGGGACTTTATTAGGGAATGAAAAACTGTTTTTT. It specifies CASSQIPGTLLGNEKLFF.